Presented here are 3 T cell receptor beta chains from one specimen sequenced in a study of blood T cell repertoires in COVID-19. Measured with immunoSEQ multiplex PCR; TCRdb has only the in-frame clones, and not every one. The sample shows 55,000 to 90,000 clones, about 80% of them seen only once. Sequenced: peripheral blood. Receptors were obtained from a woman aged 55 to 70 with acute or convalescent COVID-19.

V is TRBV10-3 and J is TRBJ1-5; D is undetermined. The germline V and J ends were trimmed by 6 bases and 5 bases, with 17 bases remaining between them. The CDR3 covers 15 residues. CDR1 is ENHRY, CDR2 SYGVKD, per germline. This CDR3 is CAISAGPLDHQPQHF. The CDR3 coding sequence is TGTGCCATCAGCGCAGGTCCGTTGGATCATCAGCCCCAGCATTTT.

The rearrangement links TRBV15 to TRBJ1-2; TRBD1 aligns across 10 bases. CDR1 is LNHNV and CDR2 is YYDKDF in the germline V gene (reference sequence). CDR3 length: 16 residues. J gave up 7 bases and V 0 bases, and 8 bases lay outside the gene matches. The CDR3 nucleotides are TGTGCCACCAGCAGAGATCCGGGACAGGGGACAAGTGGCTACACCTTC. Its protein product is CATSRDPGQGTSGYTF.

J is TRBJ2-3 and V is TRBV29-1; 9 bases agree with TRBD2. V dropped 4 bases and J dropped 5; count of bases not matched to a gene: 10. This CDR3 comprises 15 residues. In germline, CDR1 is SQVTM, CDR2 ANQGSEA. This CDR3 is CSVGGGGAFGDTQYF. Written as DNA, the CDR3 is TGCAGCGTTGGCGGCGGGGGGGCCTTTGGAGATACGCAGTATTTT.